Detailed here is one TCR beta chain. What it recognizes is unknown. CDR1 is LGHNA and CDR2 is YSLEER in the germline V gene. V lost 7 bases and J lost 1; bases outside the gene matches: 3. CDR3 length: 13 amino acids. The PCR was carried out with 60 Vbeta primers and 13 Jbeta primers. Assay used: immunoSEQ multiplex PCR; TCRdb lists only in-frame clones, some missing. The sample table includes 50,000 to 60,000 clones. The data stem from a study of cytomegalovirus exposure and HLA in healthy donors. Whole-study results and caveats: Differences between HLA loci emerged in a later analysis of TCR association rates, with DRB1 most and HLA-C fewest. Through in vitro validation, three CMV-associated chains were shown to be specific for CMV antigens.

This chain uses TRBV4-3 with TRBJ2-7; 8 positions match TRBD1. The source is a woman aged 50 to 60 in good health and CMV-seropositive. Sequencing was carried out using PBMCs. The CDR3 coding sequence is TGCGCCAGCACCGGGACAGGTTCCTACGAGCAGTACTTC. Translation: CASTGTGSYEQYF.